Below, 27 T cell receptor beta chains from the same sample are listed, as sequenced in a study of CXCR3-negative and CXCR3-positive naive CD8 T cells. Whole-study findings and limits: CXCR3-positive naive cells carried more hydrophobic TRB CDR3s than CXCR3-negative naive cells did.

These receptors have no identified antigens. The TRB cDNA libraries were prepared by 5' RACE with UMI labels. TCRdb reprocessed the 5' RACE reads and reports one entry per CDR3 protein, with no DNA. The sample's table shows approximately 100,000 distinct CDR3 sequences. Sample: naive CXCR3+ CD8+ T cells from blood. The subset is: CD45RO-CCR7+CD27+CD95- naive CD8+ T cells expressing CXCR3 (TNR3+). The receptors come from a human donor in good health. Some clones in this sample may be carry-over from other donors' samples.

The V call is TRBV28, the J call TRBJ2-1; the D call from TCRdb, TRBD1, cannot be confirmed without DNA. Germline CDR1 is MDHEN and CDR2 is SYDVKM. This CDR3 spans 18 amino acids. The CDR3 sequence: CASSFPFRRPSSYNEQFF.

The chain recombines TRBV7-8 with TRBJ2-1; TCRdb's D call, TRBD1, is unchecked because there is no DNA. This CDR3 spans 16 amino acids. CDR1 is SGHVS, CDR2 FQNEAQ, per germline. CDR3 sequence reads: CASSLVRRGPYNEQFF.

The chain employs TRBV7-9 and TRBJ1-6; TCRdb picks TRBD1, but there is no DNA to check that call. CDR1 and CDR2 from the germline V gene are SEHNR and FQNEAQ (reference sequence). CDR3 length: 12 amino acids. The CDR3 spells CASSAGTPPLHF.

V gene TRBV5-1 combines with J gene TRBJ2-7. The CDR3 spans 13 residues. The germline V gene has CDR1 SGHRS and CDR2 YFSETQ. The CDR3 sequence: CASSSGLSYEQYF.

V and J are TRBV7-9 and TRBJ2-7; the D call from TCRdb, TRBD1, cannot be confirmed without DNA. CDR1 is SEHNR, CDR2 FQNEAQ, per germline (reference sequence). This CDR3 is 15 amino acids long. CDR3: CASSLQTGGIDEQYF.

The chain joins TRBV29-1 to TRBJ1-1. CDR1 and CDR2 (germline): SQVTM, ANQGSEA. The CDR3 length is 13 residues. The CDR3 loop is CSVEVELNTEAFF.

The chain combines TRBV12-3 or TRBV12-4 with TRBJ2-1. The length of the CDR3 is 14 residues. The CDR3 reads CASSQTSADNEQFF.

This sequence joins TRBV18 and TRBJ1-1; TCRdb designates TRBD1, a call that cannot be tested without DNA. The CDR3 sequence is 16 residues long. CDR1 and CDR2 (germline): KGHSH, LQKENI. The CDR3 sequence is CASSLIPQGYGAEAFF.

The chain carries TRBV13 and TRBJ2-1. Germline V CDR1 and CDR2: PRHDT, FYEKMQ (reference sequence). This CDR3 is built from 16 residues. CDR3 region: CASSLRSESSYNEQFF.

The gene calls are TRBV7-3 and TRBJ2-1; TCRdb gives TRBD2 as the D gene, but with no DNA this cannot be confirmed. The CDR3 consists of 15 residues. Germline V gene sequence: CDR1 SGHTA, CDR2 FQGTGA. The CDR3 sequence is CASSLALAGYNEQFF.

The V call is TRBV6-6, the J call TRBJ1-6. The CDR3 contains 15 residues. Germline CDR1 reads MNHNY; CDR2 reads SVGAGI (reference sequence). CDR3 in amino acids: CASSFSWAENSPLHF.

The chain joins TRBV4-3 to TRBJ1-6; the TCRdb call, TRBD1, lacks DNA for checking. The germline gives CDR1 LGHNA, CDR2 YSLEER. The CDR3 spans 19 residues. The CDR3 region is CASSPGTGGIGSYNSPLHF.

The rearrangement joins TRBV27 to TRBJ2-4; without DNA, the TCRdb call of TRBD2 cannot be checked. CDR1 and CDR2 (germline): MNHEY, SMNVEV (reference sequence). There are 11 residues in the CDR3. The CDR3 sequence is CASSQRLAGDF.

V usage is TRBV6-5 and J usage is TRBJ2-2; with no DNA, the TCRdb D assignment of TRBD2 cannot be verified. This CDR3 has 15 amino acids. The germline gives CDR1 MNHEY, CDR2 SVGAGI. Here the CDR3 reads CASSSLQGPNGELFF.

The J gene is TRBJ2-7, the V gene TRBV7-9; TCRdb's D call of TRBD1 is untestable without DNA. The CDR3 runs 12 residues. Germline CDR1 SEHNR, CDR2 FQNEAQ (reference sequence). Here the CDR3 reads CASRDEGYEQYF.

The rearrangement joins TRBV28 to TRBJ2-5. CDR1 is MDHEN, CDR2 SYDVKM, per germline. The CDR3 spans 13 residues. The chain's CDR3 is CASSLPMAETQYF.

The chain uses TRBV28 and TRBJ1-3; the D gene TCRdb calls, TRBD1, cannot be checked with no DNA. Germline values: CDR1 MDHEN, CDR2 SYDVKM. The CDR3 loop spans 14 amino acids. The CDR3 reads CASSLPGGGNTIYF.

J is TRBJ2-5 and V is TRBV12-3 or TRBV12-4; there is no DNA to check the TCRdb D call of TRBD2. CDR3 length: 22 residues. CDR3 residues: CASSSTDHAYGTSRGAGETQYF.

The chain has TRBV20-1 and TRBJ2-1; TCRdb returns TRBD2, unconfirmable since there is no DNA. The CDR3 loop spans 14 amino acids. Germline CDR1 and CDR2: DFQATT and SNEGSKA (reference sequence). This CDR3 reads CSALARSSYNEQFF.

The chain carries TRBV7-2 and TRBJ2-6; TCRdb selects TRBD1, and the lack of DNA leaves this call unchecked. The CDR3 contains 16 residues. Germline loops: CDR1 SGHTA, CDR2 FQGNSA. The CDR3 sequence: CASSPPPNSGANVLTF. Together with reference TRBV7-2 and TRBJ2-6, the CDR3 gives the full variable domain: GAGVSQSPSNKVTEKGKDVELRCDPISGHTALYWYRQSLGQGLEFLIYFQGNSAPDKSGLPSDRFSAERTGGSVSTLTIQRTQQEDSAVYLCASSPPPNSGANVLTFGAGSRLTVL.

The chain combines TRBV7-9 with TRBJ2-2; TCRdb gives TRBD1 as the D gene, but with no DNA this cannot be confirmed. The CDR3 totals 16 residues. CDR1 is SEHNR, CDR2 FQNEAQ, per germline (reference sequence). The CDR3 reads CASSSRESHYTGELFF.

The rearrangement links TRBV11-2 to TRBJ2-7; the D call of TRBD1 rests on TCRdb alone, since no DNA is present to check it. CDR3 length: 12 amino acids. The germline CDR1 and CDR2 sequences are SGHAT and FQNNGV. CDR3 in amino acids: CASSLDLGHPDF. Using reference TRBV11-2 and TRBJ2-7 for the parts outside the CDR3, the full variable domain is EAGVAQSPRYKIIEKRQSVAFWCNPISGHATLYWYQQILGQGPKLLIQFQNNGVVDDSQLPKDRFSAERLKGVDSTLKIQPAKLEDSAVYLCASSLDLGHPDFGPGTRLTVT.

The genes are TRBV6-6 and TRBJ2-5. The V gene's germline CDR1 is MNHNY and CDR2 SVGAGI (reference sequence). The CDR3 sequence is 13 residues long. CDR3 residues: CASSSHIRETQYF.

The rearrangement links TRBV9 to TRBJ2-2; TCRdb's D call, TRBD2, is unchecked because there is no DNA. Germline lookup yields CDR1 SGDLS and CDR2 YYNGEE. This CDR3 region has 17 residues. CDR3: CASSVSRRGTNTGELFF. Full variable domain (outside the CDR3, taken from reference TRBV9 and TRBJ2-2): DSGVTQTPKHLITATGQRVTLRCSPRSGDLSVYWYQQSLDQGLQFLIQYYNGEERAKGNILERFSAQQFPDLHSELNLSSLELGDSALYFCASSVSRRGTNTGELFFGEGSRLTVL.

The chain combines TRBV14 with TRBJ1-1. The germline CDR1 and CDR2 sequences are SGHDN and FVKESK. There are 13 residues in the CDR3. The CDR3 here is CASSRIMNTEAFF.

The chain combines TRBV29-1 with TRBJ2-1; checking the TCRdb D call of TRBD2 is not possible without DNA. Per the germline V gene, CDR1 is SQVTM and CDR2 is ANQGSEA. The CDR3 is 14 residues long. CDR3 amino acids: CSVAGLAGAGEQFF.

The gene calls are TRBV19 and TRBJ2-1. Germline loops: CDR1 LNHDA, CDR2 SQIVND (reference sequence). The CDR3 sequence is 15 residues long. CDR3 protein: CASSISQKGWNEQFF.